A selection of T cell receptor beta chains follows, all from one sample in a study of T cell repertoires in cytomegalovirus infection. In TCRdb, the reads were re-called with MiXCR into one record per CDR3 protein. The data contain around 490,000 distinct CDR3 sequences, less than 30% of them singletons. The sample consisted of PBMCs. These receptors came from a human donor in good health (CMV status not recorded). Some clones in this sample may be carry-over from other donors' samples. The CDR3 runs from the conserved cysteine through the conserved F or W. Each record gives: CDR3 DNA, CDR3 protein, clone size, J gene, D gene, V gene. A D gene is named only where the DNA matches it firmly. Some rows mark clone size as missing; the rest say once, few, many or name a class of expanded clone.

TGTGCCAGCCGGGCACGGGGACAGAGGTACAATGAGCAGTTCTTC	CASRARGQRYNEQFF	-	TRBJ2-1	TRBD1	TRBV12-3/TRBV12-4
TGTGCCAGCAGCTTAGCGAGGAGTTACTGGGATACGCAGTATTTT	CASSLARSYWDTQYF	-	TRBJ2-3	-	TRBV7-9
TGTGCCAGCAGCCCAGGACGGGCATCTAGCGGGAGCACCTACAATGAGCAGTTCTTC	CASSPGRASSGSTYNEQFF	many	TRBJ2-1	TRBD2	TRBV7-6
TGTGCCAGCAGCCCAGGGGGGCGGGAGTGGGAGACCCAGTACTTC	CASSPGGREWETQYF	many	TRBJ2-5	-	TRBV7-2
TGTGCCAGCAGCAACCCAGGGTTGGGACTCTCTGGGGCCAACGTCCTGACTTTC	CASSNPGLGLSGANVLTF	few	TRBJ2-6	-	TRBV27
TGCGCCAGCAGCGCCGGCGGGGGGATTCGGGGTGAGCAGTTCTTC	CASSAGGGIRGEQFF	-	TRBJ2-1	TRBD2	TRBV4-1
TGTGCCAGTAGTATAGGGGCAAACCTGAGGGGCTACACCTTC	CASSIGANLRGYTF	-	TRBJ1-2	-	TRBV19
TGCGCCAGCAGCCAACCAGCCCGTGACCCTAGCACAGATACGCAGTATTTT	CASSQPARDPSTDTQYF	-	TRBJ2-3	-	TRBV4-1
TGTGCCAGCAGTTCCATGCAGGGCTGGAGCTATGGCTACACCTTC	CASSSMQGWSYGYTF	few	TRBJ1-2	-	TRBV27
TGTGCCAGCAGTGCGGAAGCGGGAGCTGGGAATGAGCAGTTCTTC	CASSAEAGAGNEQFF	few	TRBJ2-1	TRBD2	TRBV6-1
TGTGCCAGCAGCTCTGCCCGGACAGGAGGTAGCACCGGGGAGCTGTTTTTT	CASSSARTGGSTGELFF	few	TRBJ2-2	TRBD1	TRBV6-2/TRBV6-3
TGTGCCAGCAGCCGAAATCCTACAGGGACCGGGGAGCTGTTTTTT	CASSRNPTGTGELFF	many	TRBJ2-2	-	TRBV7-2
TGTGCCAGTATTTTGTCGTGGAGCAATCAGCCCCAGCATTTT	CASILSWSNQPQHF	few	TRBJ1-5	-	TRBV19
TGTGCCAGTAGTACCCGAGGCGGGAATGAGCAGTTCTTC	CASSTRGGNEQFF	few	TRBJ2-1	-	TRBV19
TGTGCCAGCAGCTTAGTCAGGGAGGAGCCCCAGCATTTT	CASSLVREEPQHF	many	TRBJ1-5	-	TRBV7-2
TGTGCCAGCAGCGACTTGGGACAGTACAATGAGCAGTTCTTC	CASSDLGQYNEQFF	few	TRBJ2-1	TRBD1	TRBV6-5
TGTGCCAGCAGTTTCATAGGCCAGGCGAAGAACACTGAAGCTTTCTTT	CASSFIGQAKNTEAFF	-	TRBJ1-1	-	TRBV28
TGTGCCACCAGTGATACCAGAGCGGGAGCCACCTACAATGAGCAGTTCTTC	CATSDTRAGATYNEQFF	-	TRBJ2-1	TRBD2	TRBV24-1
TGTGCCAGCAGTTTCAGGGGGCTACCGACAGAACGACAAGAGACCCAGTACTTC	CASSFRGLPTERQETQYF	-	TRBJ2-5	TRBD1	TRBV12-3/TRBV12-4
TGTGCCAGCAGTTTACAGGGGGTCTCCTACGAGCAGTACTTC	CASSLQGVSYEQYF	-	TRBJ2-7	TRBD1	TRBV27
TGCAGTGCGGAGAGACAGGGGGCTACAGATACGCAGTATTTT	CSAERQGATDTQYF	many	TRBJ2-3	TRBD1	TRBV20-1
TGCGCCAGCAGGTCTGAGGGGTCCTATAATTCACCCCTCCACTTT	CASRSEGSYNSPLHF	-	TRBJ1-6	-	TRBV4-1
TGTGCCAGCAGTACGGGGATCCTCCGCACAGATACGCAGTATTTT	CASSTGILRTDTQYF	-	TRBJ2-3	-	TRBV7-9